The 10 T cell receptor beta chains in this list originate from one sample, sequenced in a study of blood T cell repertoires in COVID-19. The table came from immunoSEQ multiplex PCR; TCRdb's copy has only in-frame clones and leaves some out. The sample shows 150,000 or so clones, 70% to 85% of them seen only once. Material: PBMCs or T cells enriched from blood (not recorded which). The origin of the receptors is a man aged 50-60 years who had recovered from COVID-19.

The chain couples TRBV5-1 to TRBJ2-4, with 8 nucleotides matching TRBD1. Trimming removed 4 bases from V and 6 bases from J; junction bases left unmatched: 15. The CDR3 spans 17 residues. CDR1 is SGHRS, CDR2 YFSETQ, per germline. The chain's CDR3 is CASSKQSSGQGRNIQYF. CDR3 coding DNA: TGCGCCAGCAGCAAACAGTCCAGCGGACAGGGAAGAAACATTCAGTACTTC.

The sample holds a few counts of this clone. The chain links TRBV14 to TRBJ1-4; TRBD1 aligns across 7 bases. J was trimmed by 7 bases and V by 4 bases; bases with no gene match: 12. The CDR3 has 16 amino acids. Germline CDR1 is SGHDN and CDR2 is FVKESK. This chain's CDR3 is CASSPRRGGRTEKLFF. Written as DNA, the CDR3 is TGTGCCAGCAGCCCCCGTAGAGGGGGCCGCACTGAAAAACTGTTTTTT.

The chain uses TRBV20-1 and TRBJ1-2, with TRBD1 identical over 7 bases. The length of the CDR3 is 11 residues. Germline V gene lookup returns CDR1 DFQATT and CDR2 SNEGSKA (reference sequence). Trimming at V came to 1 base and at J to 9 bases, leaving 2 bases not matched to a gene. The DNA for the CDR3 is TGCAGTGCTAGAGGACAGGGCAGCTACACCTTC. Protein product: CSARGQGSYTF.

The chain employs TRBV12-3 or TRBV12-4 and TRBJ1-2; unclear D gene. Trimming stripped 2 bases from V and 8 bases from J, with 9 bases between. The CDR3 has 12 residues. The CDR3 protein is CASSLFEEGYTF. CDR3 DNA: TGTGCCAGCAGTTTATTTGAGGAAGGCTACACCTTC.

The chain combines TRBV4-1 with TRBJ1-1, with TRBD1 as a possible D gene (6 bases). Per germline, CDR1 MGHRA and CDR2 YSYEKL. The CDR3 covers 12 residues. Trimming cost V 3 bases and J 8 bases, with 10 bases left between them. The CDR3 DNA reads TGCGCCAGCAGCCACATGGGGGCGGAAGCTTTCTTT. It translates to CASSHMGAEAFF.

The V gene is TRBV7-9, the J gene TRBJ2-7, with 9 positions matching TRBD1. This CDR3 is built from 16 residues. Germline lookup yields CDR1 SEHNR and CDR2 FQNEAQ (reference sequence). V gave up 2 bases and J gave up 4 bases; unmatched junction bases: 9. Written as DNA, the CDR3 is TGTGCCAGCAGCTTACTTGCCGGGACAGGGAGGTACGAGCAGTACTTC. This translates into CASSLLAGTGRYEQYF.

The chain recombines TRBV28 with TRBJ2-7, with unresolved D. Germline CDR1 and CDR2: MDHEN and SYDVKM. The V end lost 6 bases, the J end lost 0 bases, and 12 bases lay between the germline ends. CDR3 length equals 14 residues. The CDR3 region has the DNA TGTGCCAGCAGCCCTACAGATTACTCCTACGAGCAGTACTTC. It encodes CASSPTDYSYEQYF.

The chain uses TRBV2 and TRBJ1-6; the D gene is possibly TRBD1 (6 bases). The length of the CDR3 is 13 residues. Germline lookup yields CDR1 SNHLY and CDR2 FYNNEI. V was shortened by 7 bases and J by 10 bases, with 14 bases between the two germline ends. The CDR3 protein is CASKEDRGSPLHF. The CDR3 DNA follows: TGTGCCAGCAAGGAGGACAGAGGATCACCCCTCCACTTT.

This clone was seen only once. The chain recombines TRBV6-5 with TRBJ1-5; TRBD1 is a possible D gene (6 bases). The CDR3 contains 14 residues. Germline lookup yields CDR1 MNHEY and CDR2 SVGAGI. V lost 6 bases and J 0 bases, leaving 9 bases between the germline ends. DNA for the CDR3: TGTGCCAGCAGAAAACAGGGTAGCAATCAGCCCCAGCATTTT. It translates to CASRKQGSNQPQHF.

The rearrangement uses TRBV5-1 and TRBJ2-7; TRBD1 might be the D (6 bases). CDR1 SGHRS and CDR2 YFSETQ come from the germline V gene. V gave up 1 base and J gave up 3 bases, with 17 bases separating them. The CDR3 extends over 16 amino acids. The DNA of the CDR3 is TGCGCCAGCAGCTTGAGCGGCAGGGGTTCCCTCTACGAGCAGTACTTC. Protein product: CASSLSGRGSLYEQYF.